This T cell receptor beta chain was retrieved from a study of T-cell reconstitution after alpha-beta-depleted transplantation in children. Study-level findings and limits: From surviving recipient T cells and thymic progenitors came the high day-60 TCRbeta diversity observed in some patients. Most T-cell counts and diversity one year after the transplant came from T cells that were newly produced.

This clonotype has more than one count but fewer than ten. Its antigen is undetermined. V was cut by 0 bases and J by 1 base, with 11 bases left in between. The length of the CDR3 is 16 residues. The germline V gene has CDR1 LNHNV and CDR2 YYDKDF (reference sequence). TCRbeta library construction was performed incorporating unique molecular identifiers. TCRdb itself ran the PCR reads through MiXCR, one entry per CDR3 protein. The sample shows about 980,000 distinct CDR3 sequences, less than 30% of them seen only once. This material consisted of PBMCs, mostly from graft donor cells, taken 360 days after TCRalphabeta/CD19-depleted stem cell transplant. The chain joins TRBV15 to TRBJ2-3; D is undetermined. This TCR was recovered from a boy under two years old who had a stem cell transplant for SCID, so the T cells may come from the graft donor. CDR3 sequence (DNA): TGTGCCACCAGCAGAGATCGGCGTGGGGGCACAGATACGCAGTATTTT. Translated: CATSRDRRGGTDTQYF.